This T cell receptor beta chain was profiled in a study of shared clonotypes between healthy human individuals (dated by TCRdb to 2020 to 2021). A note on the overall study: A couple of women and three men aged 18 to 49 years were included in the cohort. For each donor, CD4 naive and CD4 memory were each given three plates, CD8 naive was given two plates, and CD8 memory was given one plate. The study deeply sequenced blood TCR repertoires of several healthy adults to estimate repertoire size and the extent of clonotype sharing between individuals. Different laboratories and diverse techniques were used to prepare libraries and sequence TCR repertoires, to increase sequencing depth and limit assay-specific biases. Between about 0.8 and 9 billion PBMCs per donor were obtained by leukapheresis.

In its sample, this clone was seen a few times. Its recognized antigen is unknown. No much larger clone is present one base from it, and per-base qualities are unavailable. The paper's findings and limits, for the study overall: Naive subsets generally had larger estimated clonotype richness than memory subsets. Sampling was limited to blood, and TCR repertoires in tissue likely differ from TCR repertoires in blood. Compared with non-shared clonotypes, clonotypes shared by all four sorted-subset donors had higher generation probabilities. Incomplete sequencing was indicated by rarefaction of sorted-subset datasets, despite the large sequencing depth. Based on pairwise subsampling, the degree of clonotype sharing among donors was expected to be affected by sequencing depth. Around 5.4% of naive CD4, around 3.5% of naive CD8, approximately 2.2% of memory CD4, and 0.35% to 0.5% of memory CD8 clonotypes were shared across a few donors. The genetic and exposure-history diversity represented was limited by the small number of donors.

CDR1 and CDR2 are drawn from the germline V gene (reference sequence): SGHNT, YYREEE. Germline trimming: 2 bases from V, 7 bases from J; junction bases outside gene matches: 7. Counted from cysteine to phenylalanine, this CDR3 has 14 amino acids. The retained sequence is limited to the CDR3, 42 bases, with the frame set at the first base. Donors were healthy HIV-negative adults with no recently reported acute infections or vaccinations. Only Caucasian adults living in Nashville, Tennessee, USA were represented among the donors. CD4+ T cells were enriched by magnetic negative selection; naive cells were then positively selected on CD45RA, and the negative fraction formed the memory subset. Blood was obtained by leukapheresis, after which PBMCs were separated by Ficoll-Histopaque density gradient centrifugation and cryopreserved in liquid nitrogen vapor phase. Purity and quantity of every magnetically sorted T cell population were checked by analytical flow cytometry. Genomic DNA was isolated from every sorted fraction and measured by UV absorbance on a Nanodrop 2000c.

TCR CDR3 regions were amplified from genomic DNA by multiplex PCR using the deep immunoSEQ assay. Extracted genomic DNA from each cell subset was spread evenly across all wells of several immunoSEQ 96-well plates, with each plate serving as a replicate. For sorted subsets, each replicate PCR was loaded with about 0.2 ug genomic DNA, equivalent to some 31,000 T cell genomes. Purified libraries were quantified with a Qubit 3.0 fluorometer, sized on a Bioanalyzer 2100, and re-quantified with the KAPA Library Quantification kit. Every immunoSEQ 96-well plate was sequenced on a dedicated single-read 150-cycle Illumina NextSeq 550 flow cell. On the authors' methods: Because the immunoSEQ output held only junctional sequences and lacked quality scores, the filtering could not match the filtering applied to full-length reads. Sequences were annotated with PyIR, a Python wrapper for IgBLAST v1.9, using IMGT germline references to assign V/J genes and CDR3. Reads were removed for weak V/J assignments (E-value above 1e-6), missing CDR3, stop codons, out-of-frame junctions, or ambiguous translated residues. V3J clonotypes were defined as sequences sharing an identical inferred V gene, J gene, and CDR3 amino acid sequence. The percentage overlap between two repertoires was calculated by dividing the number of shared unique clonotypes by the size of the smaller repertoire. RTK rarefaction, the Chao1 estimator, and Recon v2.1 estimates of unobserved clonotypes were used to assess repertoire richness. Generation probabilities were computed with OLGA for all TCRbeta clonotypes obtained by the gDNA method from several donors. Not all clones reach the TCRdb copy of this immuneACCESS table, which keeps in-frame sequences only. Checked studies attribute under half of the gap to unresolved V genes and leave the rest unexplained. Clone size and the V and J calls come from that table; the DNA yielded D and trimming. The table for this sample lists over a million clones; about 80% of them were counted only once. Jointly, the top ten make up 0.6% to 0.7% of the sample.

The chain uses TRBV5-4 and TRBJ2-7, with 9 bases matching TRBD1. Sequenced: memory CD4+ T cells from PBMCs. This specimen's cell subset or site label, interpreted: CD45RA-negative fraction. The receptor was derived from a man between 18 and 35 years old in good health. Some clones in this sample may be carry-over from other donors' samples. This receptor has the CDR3 CASSFGGQGREQYF. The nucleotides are TGTGCCAGCAGCTTTGGGGGACAGGGTAGAGAGCAGTACTTC.